What follows are 20 T cell receptor beta chains derived from one specimen sequenced in a study of T cell repertoires in cytomegalovirus infection. Their specific antigens are unknown. One entry per CDR3 protein, called by TCRdb with MiXCR from the reads. The sample consists of 300,000 to 400,000 distinct CDR3 sequences, 29% of them appearing once. Sequences were derived from cultured PBMCs, sampled from culture after CMV antigen stimulation. These receptors all come from a human donor in good health (CMV status not recorded). Some clones in this sample may be carry-over from other donors' samples.

The chain couples TRBV30 to TRBJ1-3; 8 bases map to TRBD1. The V gene's germline CDR1 is GTSNPN and CDR2 SVGIG (reference sequence). The J segment lost 0 bases and the V segment lost 2 bases, leaving 9 bases of the junction unmatched. CDR3 length: 17 amino acids. For the CDR3, the DNA is TGTGCCTGGAGTCCAGGACAGGGACTTATCTCTGGAAACACCATATATTTT. Translating it yields CAWSPGQGLISGNTIYF.

The rearrangement joins TRBV4-1 to TRBJ2-5, with no clear D. This CDR3 comprises 13 residues. V lost 5 bases, J lost 0 bases, and 7 bases lay in between. Germline V gene lookup returns CDR1 MGHRA and CDR2 YSYEKL. The CDR3 DNA sequence: TGCGCCAGCAGCTTCTACAACCAAGAGACCCAGTACTTC. It specifies CASSFYNQETQYF.

The chain links TRBV28 to TRBJ2-7; D gene ambiguous. Germline V gene data show CDR1 as MDHEN and CDR2 as SYDVKM. V was clipped by 3 bases and J by 0 bases, with 18 bases between them. The CDR3 sequence is 17 residues long. This chain's CDR3 is CASSFTISRPSSYEQYF. DNA for the CDR3: TGTGCCAGCAGTTTCACTATCTCGCGACCGAGCTCCTACGAGCAGTACTTC.

V is TRBV20-1 and J is TRBJ1-4; 8 bases map to TRBD1. The length of the CDR3 is 12 residues. The ends lost 7 bases at V and 5 bases at J; junction bases unmatched: 3. Per germline, CDR1 DFQATT and CDR2 SNEGSKA (reference sequence). CDR3 amino acids: CSGRTGNEKLFF. CDR3 sequence (DNA): TGCAGTGGTAGGACAGGGAATGAAAAACTGTTTTTT.

The rearrangement joins TRBV7-2 to TRBJ2-3, with D possibly being TRBD2 (6 bases). The CDR3 runs to 15 residues. V lost 3 bases and J 0 bases, leaving 10 bases between the germline ends. The V gene's germline CDR1 is SGHTA and CDR2 FQGNSA. CDR3 sequence reads: CASSFGGDSTDTQYF. CDR3 nucleotide sequence: TGTGCCAGCAGCTTCGGCGGGGATAGCACAGATACGCAGTATTTT.

There are a few counts of this clonotype. The CDR3 bases are TGTGCCAGCAGCCTATCAGGGGCTTATAGCAATCAGCCCCAGCATTTT. It encodes CASSLSGAYSNQPQHF. V and J are TRBV3-1 and TRBJ1-5; a weak D match, TRBD1 (6 bases). The CDR3 loop spans 16 amino acids. The germline gives CDR1 LGHDT, CDR2 YNNKEL (reference sequence). The germline V and J ends were trimmed by 4 bases and 0 bases, with 13 bases remaining between them.

The chain's CDR3 is CASSDGTSGPYEQYF. The CDR3 DNA reads TGTGCCAGCAGTGACGGGACTAGCGGACCCTACGAGCAGTACTTC. The gene calls are TRBV6-5 and TRBJ2-7, with 11 bases fitting TRBD2. The V gene's germline CDR1 is MNHEY and CDR2 SVGAGI. CDR3 length: 15 residues. V was clipped by 5 bases and J by 2 bases; unmatched bases: 5.

This clonotype was counted only a few times. This chain connects TRBV27 to TRBJ2-1; no definite D call. The ends were cut back, 3 bases at V and 3 bases at J, with 6 bases in the middle. The CDR3 sequence is 13 residues long. Germline CDR1 MNHEY, CDR2 SMNVEV (reference sequence). Here the CDR3 reads CASSLSRYNEQFF. CDR3 nucleotide sequence: TGTGCCAGCAGTTTGTCCCGCTACAATGAGCAGTTCTTC.

There are many counts of this clonotype. V gene TRBV18 combines with J gene TRBJ2-7, with 10 bases fitting TRBD1. Germline loops: CDR1 KGHSH, CDR2 LQKENI. V lost 3 bases to trimming and J lost 2 bases; unmatched junction nucleotides: 7. This CDR3 comprises 16 residues. CDR3 loop: CASSPIGTGDPYEQYF. CDR3 nucleotides: TGTGCCAGCTCACCTATCGGGACAGGGGATCCCTACGAGCAGTACTTC.

V and J are TRBV20-1 and TRBJ2-5; D is ambiguous. This CDR3 is built from 16 residues. Germline V gives CDR1 DFQATT, CDR2 SNEGSKA (reference sequence). Trimming cost V 0 bases and J 2 bases, with 16 bases left between them. CDR3 sequence reads: CSARDVATTLQETQYF. CDR3 DNA sequence: TGCAGTGCTAGAGATGTAGCTACAACCCTTCAAGAGACCCAGTACTTC.

The table lists this clonotype with a few counts. The CDR3 is CASSYSSGTGGNEQFF. The CDR3 coding sequence is TGTGCCAGCAGTTACTCGTCCGGGACAGGGGGCAATGAGCAGTTCTTC. The J gene is TRBJ2-1, the V gene TRBV6-5, with 11 bases aligning to TRBD1. Unmatched junction bases numbered 4, after V lost 0 bases and J lost 6 bases. There are 16 residues in the CDR3. CDR1 is MNHEY and CDR2 is SVGAGI in the germline V gene.

This clonotype turned up a few times. This rearrangement joins TRBV29-1 to TRBJ1-2; D might be TRBD1 (5 bases). V was trimmed by 7 bases and J by 1 base, leaving 7 bases between them. CDR3 size: 11 residues. Per germline, CDR1 SQVTM and CDR2 ANQGSEA. In nucleotides, the CDR3 is TGCAGCGGAAGGGGTAACTATGGCTACACCTTC. Its protein is CSGRGNYGYTF.

CDR3 region: CASSLSTGETEAFF. The DNA for the CDR3 is TGTGCCAGCAGTTTGTCTACAGGGGAAACTGAAGCTTTCTTT. The chain combines TRBV28 with TRBJ1-1; TRBD1 aligns across 7 bases. Trimming at V came to 3 bases and at J to 5 bases, leaving 6 bases not matched to a gene. This CDR3 is built from 14 residues. From germline, CDR1 is MDHEN and CDR2 SYDVKM.

This clonotype was observed at least ten times. This sequence joins TRBV5-1 and TRBJ2-7; 8 bases map to TRBD1. Germline V gives CDR1 SGHRS, CDR2 YFSETQ. The J segment lost 6 bases and the V segment lost 1 base, leaving 9 bases of the junction unmatched. The CDR3 sequence is 15 residues long. The CDR3 region is CASSLRADRGAEQYF. CDR3 in DNA: TGCGCCAGCAGCTTGAGGGCCGACAGGGGAGCCGAGCAGTACTTC.

This clonotype was counted between two and nine times. The J gene is TRBJ2-7, the V gene TRBV6-1; D uncertain. The germline gives CDR1 MNHNS, CDR2 SASEGT. The CDR3 covers 14 residues. Trimming left V 3 bases short and J 4 bases short, with 13 bases between. The CDR3 nucleotides read TGTGCCAGCAGTGACGGTAACGGTGGTTACGAGCAGTACTTC. Protein: CASSDGNGGYEQYF.

The chain couples TRBV7-3 to TRBJ2-4, with a possible D match to TRBD1 (6 bases). The CDR3 contains 13 residues. Per the germline V gene, CDR1 is SGHTA and CDR2 is FQGTGA. Deletions cut 6 bases from V and 9 bases from J, with 15 bases between. CDR3 DNA sequence: TGTGCCAGCAGGTACAGGGATGGACGCATTCAGTACTTC. Translated: CASRYRDGRIQYF.

This chain joins TRBV7-8 and TRBJ2-3; no clear D gene. Germline V gene lookup returns CDR1 SGHVS and CDR2 FQNEAQ. The V and J ends lost 5 bases and 14 bases respectively, with 20 bases between them. CDR3 length: 13 amino acids. CDR3 nucleotides: TGTGCCAGCAGCCTCCGCTATCCCGTTGTCTGGTATTTT. It translates to CASSLRYPVVWYF.

DNA for the CDR3: TGTGCCAGCAGCCCCACGTTGGGGGAGGCGCAGTATTTT. Translated: CASSPTLGEAQYF. The V gene is TRBV7-7, the J gene TRBJ2-3, with D perhaps matching TRBD2 (6 bases). Germline V gives CDR1 SSHAT, CDR2 FNYEAQ (reference sequence). The length of the CDR3 is 13 residues. V was shortened by 5 bases and J by 10 bases, with 16 bases between the two germline ends.

The CDR3 bases are TGTGCCAGCAGCTTAGACGGGACTACTCTAGCCAAAAACATTCAGTACTTC. As protein: CASSLDGTTLAKNIQYF. The genes are TRBV11-1 and TRBJ2-4, with 7 nucleotides matching TRBD2. The CDR3 covers 17 residues. With V trimmed by 1 base and J by 0 bases, 6 bases remained unmatched. Germline V lookup: CDR1 SGHAT, CDR2 FQDESV (reference sequence).

Written as DNA, the CDR3 is TGTGCCAGCAGTTACACCCGGACTAGCGGGGAGAACAATGAGCAGTTCTTC. This encodes CASSYTRTSGENNEQFF. The chain is built from TRBV6-5 and TRBJ2-1; 12 nucleotides line up with TRBD2. The CDR3 runs to 17 residues. Germline V gives CDR1 MNHEY, CDR2 SVGAGI. V lost 2 bases, J lost 5 bases, and 7 bases stayed unmatched.